The present TCR beta chain was sequenced within a study of T cells expressing NK-cell markers. Germline V gives CDR1 LNHNV, CDR2 YYDKDF (reference sequence). The CDR3 runs to 15 residues. TCRdb reanalyzed the 5' RACE reads, giving one entry per CDR3 protein sequence and no DNA. Its table records about 550,000 distinct CDR3 sequences. The clonotype originates from a man younger than 35 in good health. The V gene is TRBV15, the J gene TRBJ2-3; the TCRdb call, TRBD2, lacks DNA for checking. The specimen was blood T cells: a sorted CD56 or NKG2C T cell subset, CD4+ or CD8+ T cells, or bulk PBMC T cells (not recorded which). CDR3 protein: CATSTGPAGSDTQYF.